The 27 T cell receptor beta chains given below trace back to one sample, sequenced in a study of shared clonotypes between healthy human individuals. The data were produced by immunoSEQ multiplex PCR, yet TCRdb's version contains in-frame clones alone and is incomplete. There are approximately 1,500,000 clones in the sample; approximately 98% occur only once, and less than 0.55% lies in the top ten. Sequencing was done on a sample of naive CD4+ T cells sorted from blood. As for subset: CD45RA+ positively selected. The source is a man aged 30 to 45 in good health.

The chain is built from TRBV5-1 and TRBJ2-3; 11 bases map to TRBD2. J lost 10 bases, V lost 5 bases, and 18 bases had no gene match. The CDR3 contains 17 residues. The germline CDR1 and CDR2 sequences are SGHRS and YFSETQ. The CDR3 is CASSAETLAGGLFAQYF. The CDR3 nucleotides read TGCGCCAGCAGTGCCGAGACATTAGCGGGAGGGCTTTTTGCGCAGTATTTT.

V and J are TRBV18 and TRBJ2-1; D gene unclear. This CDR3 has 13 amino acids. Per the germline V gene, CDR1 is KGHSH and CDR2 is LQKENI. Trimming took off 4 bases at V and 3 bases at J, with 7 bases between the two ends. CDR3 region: CASSLSIYNEQFF. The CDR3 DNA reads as TGTGCCAGCTCACTCTCTATCTACAATGAGCAGTTCTTC.

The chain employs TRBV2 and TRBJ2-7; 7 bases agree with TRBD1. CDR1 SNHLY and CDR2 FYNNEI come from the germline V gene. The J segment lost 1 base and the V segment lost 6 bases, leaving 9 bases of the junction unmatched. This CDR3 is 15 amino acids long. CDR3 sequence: CASRDRDSLSYEQYF. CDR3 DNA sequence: TGTGCCAGCAGGGACCGGGACAGCCTATCCTACGAGCAGTACTTC.

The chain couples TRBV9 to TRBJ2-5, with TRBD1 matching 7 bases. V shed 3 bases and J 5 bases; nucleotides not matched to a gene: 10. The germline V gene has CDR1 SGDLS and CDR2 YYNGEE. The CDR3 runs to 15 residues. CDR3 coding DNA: TGTGCCAGCAGCGCGTCGGACAGGCCGGGGGAGACCCAGTACTTC. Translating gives CASSASDRPGETQYF.

The CDR3 spells CASSDDRGYEQYF. The CDR3 DNA is TGTGCCAGCAGTGACGACAGGGGATACGAGCAGTACTTC. V gene TRBV6-6 combines with J gene TRBJ2-7; TRBD1 agrees at 8 bases. Germline lookup yields CDR1 MNHNY and CDR2 SVGAGI (reference sequence). The V and J ends lost 5 bases and 4 bases, in that order; junction bases with no gene match: 4. The CDR3 loop spans 13 amino acids.

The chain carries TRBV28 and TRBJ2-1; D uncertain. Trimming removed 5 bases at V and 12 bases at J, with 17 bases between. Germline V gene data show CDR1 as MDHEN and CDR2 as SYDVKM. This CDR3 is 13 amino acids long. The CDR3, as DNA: TGTGCCAGCAGTCTCCTTGGCCCCACCGGGCAGTTCTTC. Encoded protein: CASSLLGPTGQFF. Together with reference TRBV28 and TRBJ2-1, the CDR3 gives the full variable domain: DVKVTQSSRYLVKRTGEKVFLECVQDMDHENMFWYRQDPGLGLRLIYFSYDVKMKEKGDIPEGYSVSREKKERFSLILESASTNQTSMYLCASSLLGPTGQFFGPGTRLTVL.

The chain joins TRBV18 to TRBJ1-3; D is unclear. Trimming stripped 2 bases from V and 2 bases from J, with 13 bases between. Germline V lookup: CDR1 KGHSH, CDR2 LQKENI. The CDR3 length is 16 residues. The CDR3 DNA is TGTGCCAGCTCACCAAATTTGAAAGGGACTGGAAACACCATATATTTT. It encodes CASSPNLKGTGNTIYF. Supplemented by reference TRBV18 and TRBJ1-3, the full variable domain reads NAGVMQNPRHLVRRRGQEARLRCSPMKGHSHVYWYRQLPEEGLKFMVYLQKENIIDESGMPKERFSAEFPKEGPSILRIQQVVRGDSAAYFCASSPNLKGTGNTIYFGEGSWLTVV.

The CDR3, as DNA: TGTGCCAGCCAGGCCCAGGCACGGACTAACTATGGCTACACCTTC. This sequence encodes CASQAQARTNYGYTF. This sequence joins TRBV27 and TRBJ1-2; D remains unclear. Germline CDR1 reads MNHEY; CDR2 reads SMNVEV (reference sequence). The CDR3 totals 15 residues. V lost 8 bases to trimming and J lost 0 bases, with 16 bases between them.

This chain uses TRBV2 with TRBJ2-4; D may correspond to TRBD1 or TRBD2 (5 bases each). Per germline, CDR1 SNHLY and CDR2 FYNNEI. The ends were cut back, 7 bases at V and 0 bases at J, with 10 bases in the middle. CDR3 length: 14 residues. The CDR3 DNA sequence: TGTGCCAGCACAGGGACCGTAGCCAAAAACATTCAGTACTTC. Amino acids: CASTGTVAKNIQYF.

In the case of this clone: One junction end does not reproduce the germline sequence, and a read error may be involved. This CDR3 reads CAIRGTGVLTSF. The CDR3 DNA reads TGTGCCATCAGGGGCACAGGGGTCCTAACCTCCTTC. V usage is TRBV10-3 and J usage is TRBJ2-7, with TRBD1 identical over 7 bases. CDR3 length equals 12 residues. Looked up from germline, CDR1 is ENHRY and CDR2 is SYGVKD.

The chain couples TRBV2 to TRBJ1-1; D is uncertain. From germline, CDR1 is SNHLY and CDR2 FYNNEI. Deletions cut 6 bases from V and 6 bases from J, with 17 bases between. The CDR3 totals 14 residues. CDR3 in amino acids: CASSLRSVSSEAFF. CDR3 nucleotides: TGTGCCAGCAGCTTACGGAGCGTGTCGTCTGAAGCTTTCTTT.

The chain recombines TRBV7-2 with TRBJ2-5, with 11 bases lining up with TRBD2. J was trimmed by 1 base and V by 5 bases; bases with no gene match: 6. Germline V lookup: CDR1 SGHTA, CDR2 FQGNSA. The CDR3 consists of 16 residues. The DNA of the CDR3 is TGTGCCAGCAGCCAAGGACTAGCGGGCCTCCAAGAGACCCAGTACTTC. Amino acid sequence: CASSQGLAGLQETQYF.

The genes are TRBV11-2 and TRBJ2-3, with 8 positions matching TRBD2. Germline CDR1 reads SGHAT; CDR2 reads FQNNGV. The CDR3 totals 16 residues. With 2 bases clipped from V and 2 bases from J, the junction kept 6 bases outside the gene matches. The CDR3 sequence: CASSLPTLAATDTQYF. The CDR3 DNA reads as TGTGCCAGCAGCTTACCCACACTAGCGGCCACAGATACGCAGTATTTT. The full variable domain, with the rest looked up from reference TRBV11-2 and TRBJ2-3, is EAGVAQSPRYKIIEKRQSVAFWCNPISGHATLYWYQQILGQGPKLLIQFQNNGVVDDSQLPKDRFSAERLKGVDSTLKIQPAKLEDSAVYLCASSLPTLAATDTQYFGPGTRLTVL.

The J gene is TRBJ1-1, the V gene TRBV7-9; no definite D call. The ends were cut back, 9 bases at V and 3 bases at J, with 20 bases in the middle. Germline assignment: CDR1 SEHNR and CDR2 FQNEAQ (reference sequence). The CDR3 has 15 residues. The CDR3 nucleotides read TGTGCCAGTGACCGGGAACGCAAATGGTACACTGAAGCTTTCTTT. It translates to CASDRERKWYTEAFF.

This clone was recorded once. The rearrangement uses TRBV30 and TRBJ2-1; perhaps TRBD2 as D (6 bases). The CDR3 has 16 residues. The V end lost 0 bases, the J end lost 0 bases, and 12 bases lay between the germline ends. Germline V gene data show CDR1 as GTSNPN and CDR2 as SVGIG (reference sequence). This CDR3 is CAWSVWDSSSYNEQFF. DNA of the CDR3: TGTGCCTGGAGTGTCTGGGACTCAAGCTCCTACAATGAGCAGTTCTTC. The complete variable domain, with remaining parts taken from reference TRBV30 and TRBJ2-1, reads SQTIHQWPATLVQPVGSPLSLECTVEGTSNPNLYWYRQAAGRGLQLLFYSVGIGQISSEVPQNLSASRPQDRQFILSSKKLLLSDSGFYLCAWSVWDSSSYNEQFFGPGTRLTVL.

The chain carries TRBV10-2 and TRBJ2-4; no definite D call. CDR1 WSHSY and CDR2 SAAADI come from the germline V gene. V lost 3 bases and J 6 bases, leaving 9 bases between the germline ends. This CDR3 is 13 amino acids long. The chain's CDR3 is CASSDLERNIQYF. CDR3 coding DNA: TGCGCCAGCAGTGATCTTGAGAGAAACATTCAGTACTTC.

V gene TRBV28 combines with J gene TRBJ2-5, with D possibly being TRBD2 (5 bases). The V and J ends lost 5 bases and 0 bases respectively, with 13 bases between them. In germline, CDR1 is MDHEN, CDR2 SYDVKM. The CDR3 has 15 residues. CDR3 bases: TGTGCCAGCAGTCTCGGACTGGGCCACCAAGAGACCCAGTACTTC. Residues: CASSLGLGHQETQYF. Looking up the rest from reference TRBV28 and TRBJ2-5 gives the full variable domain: DVKVTQSSRYLVKRTGEKVFLECVQDMDHENMFWYRQDPGLGLRLIYFSYDVKMKEKGDIPEGYSVSREKKERFSLILESASTNQTSMYLCASSLGLGHQETQYFGPGTRLLVL.

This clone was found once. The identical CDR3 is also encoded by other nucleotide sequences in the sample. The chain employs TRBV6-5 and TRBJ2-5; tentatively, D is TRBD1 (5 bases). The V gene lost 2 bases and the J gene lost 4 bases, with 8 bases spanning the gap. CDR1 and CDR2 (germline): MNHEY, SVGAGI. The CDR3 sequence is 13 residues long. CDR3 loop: CASSYTGAETQYF. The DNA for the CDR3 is TGTGCCAGCAGTTACACAGGAGCAGAGACCCAGTACTTC.

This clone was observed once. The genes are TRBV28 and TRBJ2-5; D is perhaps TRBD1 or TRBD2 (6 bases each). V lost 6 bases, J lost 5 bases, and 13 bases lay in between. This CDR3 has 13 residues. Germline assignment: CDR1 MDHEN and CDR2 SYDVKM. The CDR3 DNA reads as TGTGCCAGCAGCCCAGGAGGGGGGGAGACCCAGTACTTC. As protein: CASSPGGGETQYF.

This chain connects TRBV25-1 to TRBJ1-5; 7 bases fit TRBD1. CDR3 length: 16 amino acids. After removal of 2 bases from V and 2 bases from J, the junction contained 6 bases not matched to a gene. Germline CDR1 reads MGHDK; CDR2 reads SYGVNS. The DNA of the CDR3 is TGTGCCAGCAGTGAACCTCTCGACAGGGGCAATCAGCCCCAGCATTTT. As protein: CASSEPLDRGNQPQHF.

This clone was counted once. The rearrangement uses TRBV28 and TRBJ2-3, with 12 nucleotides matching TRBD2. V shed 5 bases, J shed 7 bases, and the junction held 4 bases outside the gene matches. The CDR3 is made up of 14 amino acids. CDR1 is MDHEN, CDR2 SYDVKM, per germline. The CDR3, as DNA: TGTGCCAGCAGTAGACTAGCGGGGGCTTATACGCAGTATTTT. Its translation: CASSRLAGAYTQYF.

CDR3 sequence (DNA): TGTGCCAGCAGCCGGGGACAGGGATTCGAGCAGTACTTC. Translating it yields CASSRGQGFEQYF. The chain links TRBV7-9 to TRBJ2-7, with TRBD1 matching 9 bases. Germline loops: CDR1 SEHNR, CDR2 FQNEAQ (reference sequence). This CDR3 is 13 amino acids long. Trimming took 5 bases from V and 6 from J; bases not matched to a gene: 5.

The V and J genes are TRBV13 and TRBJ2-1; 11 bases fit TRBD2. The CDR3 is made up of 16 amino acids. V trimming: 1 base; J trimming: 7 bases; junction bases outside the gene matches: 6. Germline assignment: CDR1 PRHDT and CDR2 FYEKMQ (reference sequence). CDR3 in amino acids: CASSLASGRKGNEQFF. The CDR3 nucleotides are TGTGCCAGCAGCTTAGCTAGCGGGAGGAAGGGTAATGAGCAGTTCTTC.

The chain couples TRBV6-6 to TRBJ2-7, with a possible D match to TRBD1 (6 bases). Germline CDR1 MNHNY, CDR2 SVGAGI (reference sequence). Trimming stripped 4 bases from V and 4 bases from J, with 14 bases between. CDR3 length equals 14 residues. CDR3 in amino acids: CASSLGQGGYEQYF. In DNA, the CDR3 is TGTGCCAGCAGTTTAGGACAAGGGGGTTACGAGCAGTACTTC.

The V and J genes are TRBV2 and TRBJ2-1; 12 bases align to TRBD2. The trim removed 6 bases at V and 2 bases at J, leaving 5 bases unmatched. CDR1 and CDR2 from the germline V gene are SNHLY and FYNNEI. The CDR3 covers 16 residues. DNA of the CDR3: TGTGCCAGCAGGAAACTAGCGGGAGGAGCCTACAATGAGCAGTTCTTC. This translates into CASRKLAGGAYNEQFF.

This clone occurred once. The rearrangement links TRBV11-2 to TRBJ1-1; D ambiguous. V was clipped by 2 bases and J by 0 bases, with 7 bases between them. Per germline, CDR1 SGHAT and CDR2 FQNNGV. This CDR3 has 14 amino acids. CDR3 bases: TGTGCCAGCAGCTTACGGTCGATGAACACTGAAGCTTTCTTT. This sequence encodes CASSLRSMNTEAFF.

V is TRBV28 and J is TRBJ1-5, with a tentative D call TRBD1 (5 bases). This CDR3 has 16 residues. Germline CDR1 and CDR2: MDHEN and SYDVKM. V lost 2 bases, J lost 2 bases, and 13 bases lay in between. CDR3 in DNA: TGTGCCAGCAGTTTACACGAAGGGGACGGCAATCAGCCCCAGCATTTT. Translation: CASSLHEGDGNQPQHF.